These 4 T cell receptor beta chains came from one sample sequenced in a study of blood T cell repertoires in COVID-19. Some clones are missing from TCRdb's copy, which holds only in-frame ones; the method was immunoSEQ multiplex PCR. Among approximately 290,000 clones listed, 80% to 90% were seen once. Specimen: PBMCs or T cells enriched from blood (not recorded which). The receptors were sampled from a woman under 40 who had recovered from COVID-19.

The CDR3, as DNA: TGTGCCAGCAGCAATTCACAGGGGGCTCGAGGCTACACCTTC. This encodes CASSNSQGARGYTF. V and J are TRBV28 and TRBJ1-2, with 9 bases matching TRBD1. The CDR3 length is 14 residues. Losses at the gene ends were 6 bases for V and 8 bases for J; bases not matched to a gene: 10. Per germline, CDR1 MDHEN and CDR2 SYDVKM.

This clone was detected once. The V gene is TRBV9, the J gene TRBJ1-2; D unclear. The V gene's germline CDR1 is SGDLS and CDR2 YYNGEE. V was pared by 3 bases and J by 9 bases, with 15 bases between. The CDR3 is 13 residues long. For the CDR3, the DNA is TGTGCCAGCAGCGCCCCAGCGGGTCTGAGCTACACCTTC. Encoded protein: CASSAPAGLSYTF.

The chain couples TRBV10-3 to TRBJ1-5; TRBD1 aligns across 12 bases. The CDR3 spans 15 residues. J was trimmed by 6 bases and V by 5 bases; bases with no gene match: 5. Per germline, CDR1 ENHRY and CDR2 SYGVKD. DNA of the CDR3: TGTGCCATCAGTCGGGGGACAGGGGGCAGTCAGCCCCAGCATTTT. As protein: CAISRGTGGSQPQHF.

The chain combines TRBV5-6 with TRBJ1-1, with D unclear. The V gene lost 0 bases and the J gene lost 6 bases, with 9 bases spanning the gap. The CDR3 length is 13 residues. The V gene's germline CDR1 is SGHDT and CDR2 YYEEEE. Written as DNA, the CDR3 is TGTGCCAGCAGCTTGGTGTCCCTTTCTGAAGCTTTCTTT. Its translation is CASSLVSLSEAFF.